The 24 T cell receptor beta chains below all came from one sample that was sequenced in a study of hypomethylating agent response in myelodysplastic syndrome. The table came from immunoSEQ multiplex PCR; TCRdb's copy has only in-frame clones and leaves some out. Of several thousand clones listed, approximately 80% are singletons. The source was bone marrow, collected before or after starting hypomethylating agent treatment for myelodysplastic syndrome (not recorded which). The receptors were sampled from a human donor with myelodysplastic syndrome.

The chain recombines TRBV5-1 with TRBJ2-2, with TRBD1 matching over 9 bases. Germline-derived CDR1 and CDR2 are SGHRS and YFSETQ. J lost 1 base, V lost 4 bases, and 5 bases had no gene match. The CDR3 sequence is 16 residues long. The CDR3 loop is CASSPGTGWNTGELFF. CDR3 coding DNA: TGCGCCAGCAGCCCTGGGACAGGGTGGAACACCGGGGAGCTGTTTTTT.

The V gene is TRBV2, the J gene TRBJ1-1; D uncertain. The germline V and J ends were trimmed by 4 bases and 5 bases, with 11 bases remaining between them. CDR1 is SNHLY and CDR2 is FYNNEI in the germline V gene. CDR3 length: 13 residues. The CDR3 coding sequence is TGTGCCAGCAGTGCATCGTGGGAAACTGAAGCTTTCTTT. Translation gives CASSASWETEAFF.

This clone was seen only once. This chain uses TRBV7-8 with TRBJ2-2, with TRBD2 matching over 9 bases. Germline values: CDR1 SGHVS, CDR2 FQNEAQ. The CDR3 runs 17 residues. The trim removed 1 base at V and 3 bases at J, leaving 6 bases unmatched. The CDR3 nucleotides read TGTGCCAGCAGCTTAGTCCACCGACTAGCGGACACCGGGGAGCTGTTTTTT. Residues: CASSLVHRLADTGELFF.

This clone is judged medium-sized. J is TRBJ1-1 and V is TRBV2; D uncertain. V lost 6 bases to trimming and J lost 0 bases, with 17 bases between them. The CDR3 consists of 16 residues. CDR1 is SNHLY, CDR2 FYNNEI, per germline. The CDR3 bases are TGTGCCAGCAGGCCGGAGGTCGGAGGCATGAACACTGAAGCTTTCTTT. It encodes CASRPEVGGMNTEAFF. Drawing the rest from reference TRBV2 and TRBJ1-1, the complete variable domain is EPEVTQTPSHQVTQMGQEVILRCVPISNHLYFYWYRQILGQKVEFLVSFYNNEISEKSEIFDDQFSVERPDGSNFTLKIRSTKLEDSAMYFCASRPEVGGMNTEAFFGQGTRLTVV.

This clone has just a few counts. V is TRBV2 and J is TRBJ1-2; D is unresolved. The CDR3 sequence is 12 residues long. V was cut by 2 bases and J by 7 bases, with 8 bases left in between. Germline V gene data show CDR1 as SNHLY and CDR2 as FYNNEI. In DNA form, the CDR3 reads TGTGCCAGCAGTGAATTGGGGAGTGGCTACACCTTC. The encoded protein is CASSELGSGYTF. Full variable domain (outside the CDR3, taken from reference TRBV2 and TRBJ1-2): EPEVTQTPSHQVTQMGQEVILRCVPISNHLYFYWYRQILGQKVEFLVSFYNNEISEKSEIFDDQFSVERPDGSNFTLKIRSTKLEDSAMYFCASSELGSGYTFGSGTRLTVV.

V is TRBV6-4 and J is TRBJ2-1; 10 positions match TRBD2. Germline V CDR1 and CDR2: MRHNA, SNTAGT. With 4 bases clipped from V and 7 bases from J, the junction kept 7 bases outside the gene matches. The CDR3 is 15 residues long. The CDR3 DNA reads TGTGCCAGCAGTGCCGATAGCGGGAGGCCAAATGAGCAGTTCTTC. Residues: CASSADSGRPNEQFF.

The CDR3 is CASSLMGARDNEQFF. CDR3 DNA: TGTGCCAGCAGCTTAATGGGAGCCAGGGACAATGAGCAGTTCTTC. The V gene is TRBV7-3, the J gene TRBJ2-1; D may match TRBD1 or TRBD2 (5 bases each). The CDR3 loop spans 15 amino acids. CDR1 SGHTA and CDR2 FQGTGA come from the germline V gene. Between the trimmed V and J ends, which lost 1 base and 5 bases, there was a span of 12 bases. The whole variable domain, filled in from reference TRBV7-3 and TRBJ2-1, reads GAGVSQTPSNKVTEKGKYVELRCDPISGHTALYWYRQSLGQGPEFLIYFQGTGAADDSGLPNDRFFAVRPEGSVSTLKIQRTERGDSAVYLCASSLMGARDNEQFFGPGTRLTVL.

The J gene is TRBJ1-1, the V gene TRBV9, with D hard to call. The ends were cut back, 4 bases at V and 1 base at J, with 11 bases in the middle. In germline, CDR1 is SGDLS, CDR2 YYNGEE. This CDR3 spans 14 amino acids. CDR3 bases: TGTGCCAGCAGCTATAACCACCGGAACACTGAAGCTTTCTTT. Residues: CASSYNHRNTEAFF.

This clone came up once. The CDR3 loop is CASSRGGPGNTIYF. The CDR3 nucleotides read TGTGCCAGCTCCCGCGGCGGGCCTGGAAACACCATATATTTT. The chain is built from TRBV6-1 and TRBJ1-3; D remains unclear. V lost 8 bases, J lost 2 bases, and 13 bases lay in between. Germline lookup yields CDR1 MNHNS and CDR2 SASEGT. The CDR3 runs to 14 residues.

CDR3 region: CASSLVGSADTQYF. Written as DNA, the CDR3 is TGTGCCAGCAGCTTAGTCGGATCGGCGGATACGCAGTATTTT. V usage is TRBV7-2 and J usage is TRBJ2-3, with D unclear. Germline V gene lookup returns CDR1 SGHTA and CDR2 FQGNSA. The CDR3 extends over 14 amino acids. V lost 1 base to trimming and J lost 6 bases, with 11 bases between them.

This clone was counted between two and nine times. The J gene is TRBJ2-7, the V gene TRBV7-8; D possibly corresponds to TRBD1 (6 bases). Trimming took off 1 base at V and 3 bases at J, with 13 bases between the two ends. CDR1 is SGHVS and CDR2 is FQNEAQ in the germline V gene. This CDR3 contains 15 residues. The CDR3 is CASSLDRFRGYEQYV. CDR3 nucleotide sequence: TGTGCCAGCAGCTTAGATCGGTTCAGGGGCTACGAGCAGTACGTC.

The chain employs TRBV28 and TRBJ2-4; 10 positions agree with TRBD2. Germline CDR1 MDHEN, CDR2 SYDVKM. The CDR3 totals 16 residues. The J segment lost 4 bases and the V segment lost 5 bases, leaving 8 bases of the junction unmatched. The CDR3 is CASSTQAGGKKNIQYF. CDR3 sequence (DNA): TGTGCCAGCAGTACCCAAGCGGGAGGGAAGAAAAACATTCAGTACTTC. The entire variable domain, with the rest obtained from reference TRBV28 and TRBJ2-4, is as follows: DVKVTQSSRYLVKRTGEKVFLECVQDMDHENMFWYRQDPGLGLRLIYFSYDVKMKEKGDIPEGYSVSREKKERFSLILESASTNQTSMYLCASSTQAGGKKNIQYFGAGTRLSVL.

This chain joins TRBV5-4 and TRBJ2-7, with D maybe TRBD2 (6 bases). Trimming left V 3 bases short and J 0 bases short, with 16 bases between. Germline values: CDR1 SGHNT, CDR2 YYREEE (reference sequence). CDR3 length: 16 amino acids. CDR3 region: CASSSLGRGSSYEQYF. The CDR3 DNA reads as TGTGCCAGCAGCTCGCTGGGGCGGGGCAGCTCCTACGAGCAGTACTTC.

This sequence joins TRBV9 and TRBJ1-1; the match to TRBD1 covers 10 bases. Trimming took 3 bases from V and 4 from J; bases not matched to a gene: 12. From germline, CDR1 is SGDLS and CDR2 YYNGEE. This CDR3 is built from 17 residues. As DNA, the CDR3 is TGTGCCAGCAGCGGACATACCGGGACAGGGGTTGGCACTGAAGCTTTCTTT. Amino acids: CASSGHTGTGVGTEAFF.

The V call is TRBV10-2, the J call TRBJ1-1, with 7 positions matching TRBD1. The germline V gene encodes CDR1 WSHSY and CDR2 SAAADI. The CDR3 is 14 residues long. V shed 8 bases, J shed 0 bases, and the junction held 6 bases outside the gene matches. The CDR3 DNA reads as TGCGCCAGCCTACAGGGGCTACTGAACACTGAAGCTTTCTTT. Translation: CASLQGLLNTEAFF.

The chain is built from TRBV7-2 and TRBJ2-3, with 11 bases lining up with TRBD2. This CDR3 contains 12 residues. Trimming removed 5 bases from V and 14 bases from J; junction bases left unmatched: 6. From germline, CDR1 is SGHTA and CDR2 FQGNSA. The CDR3 sequence: CASSDSSGRRYF. The CDR3 DNA reads TGTGCCAGCAGCGACTCTAGCGGGAGGAGGTATTTT.

Written as DNA, the CDR3 is TGTGCCACCAGCAGACCTAGTAAGGAGACCCAGTACTTC. Translation: CATSRPSKETQYF. The chain employs TRBV15 and TRBJ2-5; D not resolved. Trimming took off 2 bases at V and 5 bases at J, with 9 bases between the two ends. The CDR3 has 13 residues. The V gene's germline CDR1 is LNHNV and CDR2 YYDKDF (reference sequence).

This clone occurred a few times. The chain joins TRBV4-1 to TRBJ2-3, with 11 bases that match TRBD2. The length of the CDR3 is 13 residues. Germline trimming cut 9 bases from V and 4 bases from J; bases unmatched to any gene: 3. Looked up from germline, CDR1 is MGHRA and CDR2 is YSYEKL. The CDR3 sequence is CASSGGVSDTQYF. The CDR3, as DNA: TGCGCCAGTAGCGGGGGGGTGTCAGATACGCAGTATTTT.

The rearrangement joins TRBV18 to TRBJ2-7, with D uncertain. The CDR3 runs to 12 residues. V lost 3 bases to trimming and J lost 5 bases, with 8 bases between them. Looked up from germline, CDR1 is KGHSH and CDR2 is LQKENI. The CDR3 DNA is TGTGCCAGCTCACCCTCCATCCACGAGCAGTACTTC. Its translation: CASSPSIHEQYF.

This chain links TRBV30 with TRBJ1-5; 8 bases line up with TRBD1. The V segment lost 4 bases and the J segment 4 bases; nucleotides outside the gene matches: 12. Germline CDR1 is GTSNPN and CDR2 is SVGIG (reference sequence). The CDR3 has 16 amino acids. CDR3 nucleotides: TGTGCCTGGACAACAAAATTGGGACAGGTGAATCAGCCCCAGCATTTT. This gives the protein CAWTTKLGQVNQPQHF. Full variable domain (remainder filled in from reference TRBV30 and TRBJ1-5): SQTIHQWPATLVQPVGSPLSLECTVEGTSNPNLYWYRQAAGRGLQLLFYSVGIGQISSEVPQNLSASRPQDRQFILSSKKLLLSDSGFYLCAWTTKLGQVNQPQHFGDGTRLSIL.

The chain is built from TRBV2 and TRBJ1-2; perhaps TRBD1 as D (6 bases). This CDR3 is built from 15 residues. The ends were cut back, 5 bases at V and 4 bases at J, with 17 bases in the middle. The V gene's germline CDR1 is SNHLY and CDR2 FYNNEI. The CDR3 bases are TGTGCCAGCAGTTACTGGGACATCGGATTCTATGGCTACACCTTC. It is translated as CASSYWDIGFYGYTF. Full variable domain (remainder filled in from reference TRBV2 and TRBJ1-2): EPEVTQTPSHQVTQMGQEVILRCVPISNHLYFYWYRQILGQKVEFLVSFYNNEISEKSEIFDDQFSVERPDGSNFTLKIRSTKLEDSAMYFCASSYWDIGFYGYTFGSGTRLTVV.

This chain connects TRBV19 to TRBJ1-1, with 10 bases that match TRBD1. Losses at the gene ends were 5 bases for V and 0 bases for J; bases not matched to a gene: 6. Germline CDR1 is LNHDA and CDR2 is SQIVND (reference sequence). The CDR3 loop spans 16 amino acids. The DNA for the CDR3 is TGTGCCAGTAGTGTCGGGACAGGGGTTATGAACACTGAAGCTTTCTTT. This encodes CASSVGTGVMNTEAFF. Filled out from reference TRBV19 and TRBJ1-1, the complete variable domain reads DGGITQSPKYLFRKEGQNVTLSCEQNLNHDAMYWYRQDPGQGLRLIYYSQIVNDFQKGDIAEGYSVSREKKESFPLTVTSAQKNPTAFYLCASSVGTGVMNTEAFFGQGTRLTVV.

The chain links TRBV5-1 to TRBJ1-2; 10 bases are shared with TRBD1. Per germline, CDR1 SGHRS and CDR2 YFSETQ. V lost 7 bases, J lost 0 bases, and 9 bases stayed unmatched. This CDR3 region has 16 residues. The chain's CDR3 is CASSPGTGAPNYGYTF. CDR3 nucleotides: TGCGCCAGCTCACCCGGGACAGGGGCCCCTAACTATGGCTACACCTTC.

CDR3 sequence reads: CASSVEQLNSGNTIYF. CDR3 bases: TGTGCCAGCAGCGTAGAACAGCTGAACTCTGGAAACACCATATATTTT. The chain employs TRBV9 and TRBJ1-3, with D unclear. Deletions cut 0 bases from V and 0 bases from J, with 10 bases between. Germline CDR1 SGDLS, CDR2 YYNGEE. This CDR3 has 16 amino acids.